A selection of T cell receptor beta chains follows, all from one sample in a study of blood T cell repertoires in COVID-19. Generated by immunoSEQ multiplex PCR, the TCRdb table keeps only in-frame clones and is missing some. The data show about 290,000 clones, with 89% seen just once and about 1.8% held by the top ten. Sequenced: PBMCs or T cells enriched from blood (not recorded which). These receptor sequences come from a woman between 40 and 50 years old who had recovered from COVID-19. Each CDR3 is given with its conserved first and last residue. The D gene is left open where the match is weak. Clone size is stated in some rows and not others, as once, few, many or a class when expanded.

d_call	clone_size	v_call	j_call	cdr3_nt	cdr3_aa
-	-	TRBV11-2	TRBJ2-3	TGTGCCAGCAGCTTAGGCGTCTCCACAGATACGCAGTATTTT	CASSLGVSTDTQYF
-	-	TRBV29-1	TRBJ1-3	TGCAGCGTTGAGTCCGGGGGAAACACCATATATTTT	CSVESGGNTIYF
TRBD2	-	TRBV19	TRBJ2-3	TGTGCCAGTAAGCCTAGCGGGAAGACAGATACGCAGTATTTT	CASKPSGKTDTQYF
TRBD2	-	TRBV11-1	TRBJ2-7	TGTGCCAGCAGCTGGACTAGCGGGAGTGTCTACGAGCAGTACTTC	CASSWTSGSVYEQYF
TRBD2	-	TRBV19	TRBJ2-1	TGTGCCAGTAGTATGGGACTAGCGGGAGATAGTGAGCAGTTCTTC	CASSMGLAGDSEQFF
TRBD1	-	TRBV4-1	TRBJ1-3	TGCGCCAGCAGCAAGGGACAGGGGGCGAGCGGAAACACCATATATTTT	CASSKGQGASGNTIYF
TRBD2	-	TRBV30	TRBJ2-5	TGTGCCTGGAGTGTACTCGGGAGGGGGGAAGAGACCCAGTACTTC	CAWSVLGRGEETQYF
TRBD1	-	TRBV15	TRBJ1-6	TGTGCCACCAGCAGGCAGGGGGCTGATTCACCCCTCCACTTT	CATSRQGADSPLHF
TRBD1	few	TRBV15	TRBJ2-1	TGTGCCACCAGCGGAGGACAGGGCACCTACAATGAGCAGTTCTTC	CATSGGQGTYNEQFF
-	-	TRBV7-2	TRBJ2-5	TGTGCCAGCACCCTCCCCTGGGGTAGCGGAGAGACCCAGTACTTC	CASTLPWGSGETQYF
TRBD1	-	TRBV4-3	TRBJ1-2	TGCGCCAGCAGCCAAGAGACAGGGGGCCACTATGGCTACACCTTC	CASSQETGGHYGYTF
TRBD1	-	TRBV5-4	TRBJ2-7	TGTGCCAGCAGCTCACCGGGACAGGGATCCTACGAGCAGTACTTC	CASSSPGQGSYEQYF
TRBD1	-	TRBV27	TRBJ2-7	TGTGCCAGCAGTCCTTTCCGGGACAGGATCTCCTACGAGCAGTACTTC	CASSPFRDRISYEQYF
-	-	TRBV7-9	TRBJ2-7	TGTGCCAGCAGCTACGGACAGCGGAGCTCCTACGAGCAGTACTTC	CASSYGQRSSYEQYF
TRBD1	-	TRBV7-6	TRBJ2-3	TGTGCCAGCAGCCCGGTACAGGGGCGCCTTAGCACAGATACGCAGTATTTT	CASSPVQGRLSTDTQYF
-	-	TRBV19	TRBJ1-2	TGTGCCAGTAGTCCGGACAGTTCTAACTATGGCTACACCTTC	CASSPDSSNYGYTF
-	-	TRBV7-9	TRBJ1-2	TGTGCCAGCAGTTTTACAGGGTCCCAAACTAACTATGGCTACACCTTC	CASSFTGSQTNYGYTF